The rows below give T cell receptor beta chains drawn from one sample of a study of T cell responses to AZD1222 COVID-19 vaccine. Some clones are missing from TCRdb's copy, which holds only in-frame ones; the method was immunoSEQ multiplex PCR. The sample comprises approximately 100,000 clones, 75% to 95% of which are singletons, and roughly 5% rests with the top ten. The specimen was peripheral blood, collected 28 days after the second AZD1222 dose. Receptors originate from an adult who received the AZD1222 COVID-19 vaccine. CDR3s include the opening cysteine and the closing phenylalanine or tryptophan.

>TRBJ2-2|TRBV4-2
CASSQDIPLTGELFF
>TRBJ2-3|TRBV5-5
CASSNLIGTDTQYF
>TRBJ2-3|TRBV28
CASRLDFTDTQYF
>TRBJ2-3|TRBV3-1/TRBV3-2
CASSRRGPDTQYF
>TRBJ2-7|TRBV5-7
CASSSRQGPYEQYF
>TRBJ1-4|TRBV3-1/TRBV3-2
CAGKGATNEKLFF
>TRBJ1-1|TRBV2
CASRLTGVNTEAFF
>TRBJ1-1|TRBV18
CASSPSDSVNTEAFF
>TRBJ2-7|TRBV18
CASSRYRESPYEQYF
>TRBJ2-4|TRBV6-6
CASRPPGGRINIQYF
>TRBJ1-4|TRBV15
CATSVGGWATNEKLFF
>TRBJ1-3|TRBV5-4
CASSSPPTSSGNTIYF
>TRBJ2-7|TRBV11-2
CASSLATRGTYEQYF
>TRBJ1-1|TRBV6-6
CASDLQGSETEAFF
>TRBJ2-5|TRBV21-1
CASSKDPVRGKKTQYF
>TRBJ1-2|TRBV7-2
CASSPRGGGMTNYGYTF
>TRBJ2-1|TRBV5-1
CASSFEGGPYEQFF
>TRBJ1-2|TRBV12-5
CASGFLGMLEGYTF
>TRBJ1-1|TRBV6-2/TRBV6-3
CASSVQAASTEAFF
>TRBJ2-3|TRBV2
CASRPSGGDTQYF
>TRBJ1-6|TRBV11-2
CASSLRGFNSPLHF
>TRBJ1-6|TRBV27
CASSFSPAYSPLHF
>TRBJ1-2|TRBV3-1/TRBV3-2
CASRHGQGAPGYTF
>TRBJ2-2|TRBV9
CASSVGWVLQHGELFF
>TRBJ1-1|TRBV5-6
CASSLLSEAFF